The 12 T cell receptor beta chains below were found in one sample sequenced in a study of OX40 agonist ivuxolimab in advanced cancers. Assay used: immunoSEQ multiplex PCR; TCRdb lists only in-frame clones, some missing. The table has about 66,000 clones, 91% seen once. The sample was CD4+ or CD8+ T cells sorted from blood, taken in a trial of the OX40 agonist ivuxolimab. These receptor sequences come from an adult with an advanced solid tumor such as melanoma, head and neck, liver or kidney cancer.

V gene TRBV6-6 combines with J gene TRBJ1-1; D ambiguous. Trimming removed 5 bases at V and 1 base at J, with 8 bases between. CDR1 is MNHNY and CDR2 is SVGAGI in the germline V gene (reference sequence). The CDR3 is 13 amino acids. The CDR3 nucleotides read TGTGCCAGCAGTAACGGCAGGAACACTGAAGCTTTCTTT. Translated, it gives CASSNGRNTEAFF.

The chain combines TRBV6-5 with TRBJ1-3; no reliable D call. The CDR3 runs to 16 residues. Trimming left V 0 bases short and J 0 bases short, with 9 bases between. Looked up from germline, CDR1 is MNHEY and CDR2 is SVGAGI. The CDR3 loop reads CASSYSQVHSGNTIYF. CDR3 bases: TGTGCCAGCAGTTACTCTCAGGTGCACTCTGGAAACACCATATATTTT.

V is TRBV11-2 and J is TRBJ2-1, with 8 bases aligning to TRBD2. CDR3 length equals 19 residues. Germline trimming cut 5 bases from V and 0 bases from J; bases unmatched to any gene: 15. Germline CDR1 reads SGHAT; CDR2 reads FQNNGV. The DNA for the CDR3 is TGTGCCAGCAGCCCTCCCTCGGCTAGCGGGCTTATCTCCTACAATGAGCAGTTCTTC. Translated: CASSPPSASGLISYNEQFF.

The genes are TRBV4-1 and TRBJ2-3; D is uncertain. Trimming stripped 4 bases from V and 6 bases from J, with 14 bases between. The length of the CDR3 is 14 residues. Germline V lookup: CDR1 MGHRA, CDR2 YSYEKL. CDR3 nucleotide sequence: TGCGCCAGCAGCCCTCCCCCTGGGGTCGATACGCAGTATTTT. Protein sequence: CASSPPPGVDTQYF.

The gene calls are TRBV6-5 and TRBJ1-2; perhaps TRBD1 as D (6 bases). Trimming pared 0 bases from V and 8 bases from J, leaving 16 bases between. The CDR3 extends over 15 amino acids. Germline V lookup: CDR1 MNHEY, CDR2 SVGAGI. Written as DNA, the CDR3 is TGTGCCAGCAGTTACTCAACAGGGAGTCTACGCGGCTACACCTTC. Translated, it gives CASSYSTGSLRGYTF.

The table lists this clone with a count of one. V gene TRBV13 combines with J gene TRBJ2-2; tentatively, D is TRBD1 (6 bases). Germline CDR1 reads PRHDT; CDR2 reads FYEKMQ (reference sequence). The CDR3 has 15 amino acids. Between the trimmed V and J ends, which lost 6 bases and 5 bases, there was a span of 16 bases. The chain's CDR3 is CASRLTGKGTGELFF. The CDR3, as DNA: TGTGCCAGCAGACTCACAGGGAAGGGTACCGGGGAGCTGTTTTTT.

The chain recombines TRBV6-6 with TRBJ2-1; TRBD1 aligns across 10 bases. Germline V gene sequence: CDR1 MNHNY, CDR2 SVGAGI (reference sequence). The CDR3 loop spans 14 amino acids. Unmatched junction bases numbered 5, after V lost 5 bases and J lost 7 bases. The CDR3 nucleotides read TGTGCCAGCAGTCGACAGGGGGCGCGGAATGAGCAGTTCTTC. It specifies CASSRQGARNEQFF.

The chain recombines TRBV19 with TRBJ2-5; no definite D call. TRBJ2-7 explains the end of the DNA better; the J call may be wrong. In germline, CDR1 is LNHDA, CDR2 SQIVND (reference sequence). This CDR3 contains 15 residues. The CDR3: CASSVDGRLSYEQYF. The CDR3 nucleotides are TGTGCCAGTTCAGTCGACGGCCGTTTATCCTACGAGCAGTACTTC.

The chain combines TRBV5-4 with TRBJ2-5, with D possibly matching TRBD2 (5 bases). Germline loops: CDR1 SGHNT, CDR2 YYREEE (reference sequence). The CDR3 extends over 16 amino acids. With 5 bases removed from V and 4 bases from J, the gap between germline ends came to 21 bases. The CDR3 coding sequence is TGTGCCAGCAGTCAGGCGGGCCGGGGTATAACAGAGACCCAGTACTTC. Protein product: CASSQAGRGITETQYF.

This clone was picked up one time. The chain employs TRBV11-2 and TRBJ2-3, with a possible D match to TRBD1 (6 bases). The CDR3 has 16 amino acids. Germline V gene data show CDR1 as SGHAT and CDR2 as FQNNGV. The ends were cut back, 6 bases at V and 2 bases at J, with 18 bases in the middle. The CDR3 loop is CASSSGVAPFTDTQYF. The CDR3 region has the DNA TGTGCCAGCAGTTCAGGGGTCGCCCCCTTCACAGATACGCAGTATTTT.

The V call is TRBV27, the J call TRBJ1-1; D is unclear. Germline V lookup: CDR1 MNHEY, CDR2 SMNVEV (reference sequence). V was cut by 6 bases and J by 1 base, with 15 bases left in between. The CDR3 spans 15 residues. The CDR3 reads CASRVYTSGNTEAFF. CDR3 nucleotide sequence: TGTGCCAGCAGAGTTTACACCTCAGGGAACACTGAAGCTTTCTTT.

The chain links TRBV18 to TRBJ1-3, with a weak D call TRBD1 (6 bases). The germline V gene encodes CDR1 KGHSH and CDR2 LQKENI. CDR3 length: 16 amino acids. V lost 6 bases, J lost 0 bases, and 15 bases lay in between. Here the CDR3 DNA reads TGTGCCAGCTCTCAGGATTTGGACAGCTCTGGAAACACCATATATTTT. Amino acids: CASSQDLDSSGNTIYF.